This T cell receptor beta chain was identified in a study of blood T cells in healthy people across ages. In germline, CDR1 is SGHTA, CDR2 FQGTGA. The CDR3 consists of 14 residues. V gave up 0 bases and J gave up 1 base, with 7 bases separating them. Next came a second PCR, run for about 6 to 11 cycles, which used a sample-barcoded 5' primer along with a J-beta primer mix. TCRdb re-analysed the 5' RACE reads in MiXCR, keeping a single row per CDR3 protein. This table holds approximately 780,000 distinct CDR3 sequences, more than 25% found once. This sample was also put to use in a study of T cells of mothers and their children. That publication notes: Sample barcodes plus 2-4 random nucleotides came from the M1S primer.

This TCR was recovered from a boy aged 5-17 years in good health. This chain joins TRBV7-3 and TRBJ2-7; D not certain. The specimen sequenced was blood. The CDR3 loop reads CASSLTSDSYEQYF. CDR3 bases: TGTGCCAGCAGCTTAACTTCGGATTCCTACGAGCAGTACTTC.